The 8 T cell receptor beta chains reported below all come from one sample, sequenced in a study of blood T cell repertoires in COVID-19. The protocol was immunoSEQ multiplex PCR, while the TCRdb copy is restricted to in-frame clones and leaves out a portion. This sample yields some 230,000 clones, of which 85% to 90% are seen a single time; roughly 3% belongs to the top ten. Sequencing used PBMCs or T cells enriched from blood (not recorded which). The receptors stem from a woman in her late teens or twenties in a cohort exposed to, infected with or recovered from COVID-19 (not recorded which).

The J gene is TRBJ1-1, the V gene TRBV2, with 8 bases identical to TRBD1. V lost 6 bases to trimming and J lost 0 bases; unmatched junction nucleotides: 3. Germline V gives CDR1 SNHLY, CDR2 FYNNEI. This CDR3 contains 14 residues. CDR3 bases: TGTGCCAGCAGCTCGGGACAGGTGAACACTGAAGCTTTCTTT. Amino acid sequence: CASSSGQVNTEAFF.

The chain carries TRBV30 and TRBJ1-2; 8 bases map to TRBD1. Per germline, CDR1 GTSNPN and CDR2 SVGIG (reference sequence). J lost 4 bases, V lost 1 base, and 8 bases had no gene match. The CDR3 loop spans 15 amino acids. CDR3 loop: CAWSDVGQGFYGYTF. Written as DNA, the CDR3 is TGTGCCTGGAGTGACGTTGGACAGGGATTCTATGGCTACACCTTC.

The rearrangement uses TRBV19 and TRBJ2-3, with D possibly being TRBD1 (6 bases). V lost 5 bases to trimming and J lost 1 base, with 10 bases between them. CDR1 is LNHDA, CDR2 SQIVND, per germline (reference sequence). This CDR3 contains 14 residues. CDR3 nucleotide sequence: TGTGCCAGTAGTGGGTCAGGGGGCACAGATACGCAGTATTTT. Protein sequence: CASSGSGGTDTQYF.

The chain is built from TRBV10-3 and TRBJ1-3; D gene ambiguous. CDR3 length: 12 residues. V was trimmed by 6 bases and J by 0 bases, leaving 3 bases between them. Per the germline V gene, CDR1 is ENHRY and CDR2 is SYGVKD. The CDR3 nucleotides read TGTGCCATCAGGAGCTCTGGAAACACCATATATTTT. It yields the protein CAIRSSGNTIYF.

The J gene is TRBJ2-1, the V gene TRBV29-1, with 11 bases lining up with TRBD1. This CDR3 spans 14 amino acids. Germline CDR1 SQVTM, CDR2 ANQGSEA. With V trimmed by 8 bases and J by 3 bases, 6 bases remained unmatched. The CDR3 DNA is TGCAGCATTAAGGGACAGGGGGACTACAATGAGCAGTTCTTC. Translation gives CSIKGQGDYNEQFF.

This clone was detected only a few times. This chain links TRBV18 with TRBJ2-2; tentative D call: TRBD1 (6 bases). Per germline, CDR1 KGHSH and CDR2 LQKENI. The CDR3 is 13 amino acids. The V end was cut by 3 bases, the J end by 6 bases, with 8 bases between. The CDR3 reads CASSPGGAGELFF. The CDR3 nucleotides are TGTGCCAGCTCACCTGGGGGCGCCGGGGAGCTGTTTTTT.

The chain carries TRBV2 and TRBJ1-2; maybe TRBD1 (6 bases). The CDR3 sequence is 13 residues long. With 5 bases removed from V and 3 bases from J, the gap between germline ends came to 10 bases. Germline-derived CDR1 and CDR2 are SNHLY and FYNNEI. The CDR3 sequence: CASSPGEDYGYTF. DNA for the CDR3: TGTGCCAGCAGTCCAGGGGAAGACTATGGCTACACCTTC.

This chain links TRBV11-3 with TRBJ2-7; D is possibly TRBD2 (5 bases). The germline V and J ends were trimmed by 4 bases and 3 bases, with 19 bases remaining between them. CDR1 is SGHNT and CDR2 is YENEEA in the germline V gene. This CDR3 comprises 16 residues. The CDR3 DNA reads TGTGCCAGCAGCTCCCGGCTAGGAGGAGAGTTCTACGAGCAGTACTTC. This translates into CASSSRLGGEFYEQYF.